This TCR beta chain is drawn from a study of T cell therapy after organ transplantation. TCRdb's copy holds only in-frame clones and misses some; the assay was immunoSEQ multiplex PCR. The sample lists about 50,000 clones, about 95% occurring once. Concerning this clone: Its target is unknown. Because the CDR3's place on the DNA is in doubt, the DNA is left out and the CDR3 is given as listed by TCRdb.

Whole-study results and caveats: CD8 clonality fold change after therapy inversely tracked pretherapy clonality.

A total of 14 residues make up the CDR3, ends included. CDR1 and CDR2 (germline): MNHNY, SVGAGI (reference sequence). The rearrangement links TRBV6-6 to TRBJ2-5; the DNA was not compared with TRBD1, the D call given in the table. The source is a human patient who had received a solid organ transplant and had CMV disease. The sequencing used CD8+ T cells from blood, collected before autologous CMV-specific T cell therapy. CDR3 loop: CASSSSGQPETQYF.